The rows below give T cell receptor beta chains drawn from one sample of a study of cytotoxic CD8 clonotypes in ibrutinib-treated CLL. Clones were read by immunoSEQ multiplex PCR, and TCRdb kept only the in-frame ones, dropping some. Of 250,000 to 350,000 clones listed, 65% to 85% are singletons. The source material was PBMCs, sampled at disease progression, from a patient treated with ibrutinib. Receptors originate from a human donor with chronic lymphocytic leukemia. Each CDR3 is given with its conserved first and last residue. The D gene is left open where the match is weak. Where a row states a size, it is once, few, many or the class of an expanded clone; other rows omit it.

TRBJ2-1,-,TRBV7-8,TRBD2,CASSLAVGRGSDEQFF,TGTGCCAGCAGCTTAGCAGTGGGGCGGGGGAGTGATGAGCAGTTCTTC
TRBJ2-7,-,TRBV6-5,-,CASSYLGLARVMYF,TGTGCCAGCAGTTACTTGGGACTGGCGAGAGTGATGTACTTC
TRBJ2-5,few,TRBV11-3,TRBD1,CASSLRQGQETQYF,TGTGCCAGCAGCTTGAGACAGGGCCAAGAGACCCAGTACTTC
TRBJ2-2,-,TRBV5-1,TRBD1,CASSSRTGGLDTGELFF,TGCGCCAGCAGCTCCAGAACAGGGGGACTGGACACCGGGGAGCTGTTTTTT
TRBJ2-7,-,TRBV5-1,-,CASSEATAYEQYF,TGCGCCAGCAGTGAGGCAACCGCCTACGAGCAGTACTTC
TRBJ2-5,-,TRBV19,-,CASSMSGQGLETQYF,TGTGCCAGTAGTATGTCCGGCCAGGGACTAGAGACCCAGTACTTC
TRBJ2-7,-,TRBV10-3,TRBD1,CAIGGTGEYEQYF,TGTGCCATCGGGGGGACAGGAGAATACGAGCAGTACTTC
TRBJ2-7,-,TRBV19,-,CASNAGRGAYEQYF,TGTGCCAGTAACGCGGGACGGGGAGCCTACGAGCAGTACTTC
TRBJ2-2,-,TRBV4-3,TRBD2,CASSRQLAGLTNTGELFF,TGCGCCAGCAGCCGCCAGCTAGCGGGCTTAACGAACACCGGGGAGCTGTTTTTT
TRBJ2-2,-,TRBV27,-,CASSLLVPGELFF,TGTGCCAGCAGTTTGTTAGTACCCGGGGAGCTGTTTTTT
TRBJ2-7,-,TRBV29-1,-,CSVVVRANEQYF,TGCAGCGTTGTGGTCAGGGCTAACGAGCAGTACTTC
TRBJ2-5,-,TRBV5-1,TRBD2,CASSYLAGAQETQYF,TGCGCCAGCAGTTATCTAGCGGGAGCCCAAGAGACCCAGTACTTC
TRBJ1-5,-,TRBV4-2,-,CASSPGGAQPQHF,TGTGCCAGCAGCCCGGGGGGGGCTCAGCCCCAGCATTTT
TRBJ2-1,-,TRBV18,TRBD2,CASSPYTSGQPSHEQFF,TGTGCCAGCTCACCATACACTAGCGGGCAACCTTCCCATGAGCAGTTCTTC
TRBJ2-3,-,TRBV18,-,CASSPDLTDTQYF,TGTGCCAGCTCACCAGATTTAACAGATACGCAGTATTTT
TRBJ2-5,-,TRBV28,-,CASSLRGKKAETQYF,TGTGCCAGCAGTTTAAGGGGTAAGAAGGCGGAGACCCAGTACTTC
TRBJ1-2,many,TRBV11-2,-,CASSPGSPYGYTF,TGTGCCAGCAGCCCTGGGAGTCCTTATGGCTACACCTTC
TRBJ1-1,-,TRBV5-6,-,CASSPVWNTEAFF,TGTGCCAGCAGCCCAGTCTGGAACACTGAAGCTTTCTTT
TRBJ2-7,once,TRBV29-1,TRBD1,CSVEDGGTGTYEQYF,TGCAGCGTTGAAGATGGGGGGACAGGGACCTACGAGCAGTACTTC
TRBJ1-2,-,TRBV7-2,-,CASSIDRNYGYTF,TGTGCCAGCAGTATCGACAGGAACTATGGCTACACCTTC
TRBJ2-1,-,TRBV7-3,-,CASSLVGSSGEQFF,TGTGCCAGCAGCTTAGTCGGATCCTCGGGTGAGCAGTTCTTC
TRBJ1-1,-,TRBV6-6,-,CASTKNEVGEAFF,TGTGCCAGTACTAAGAACGAGGTCGGGGAAGCTTTCTTT